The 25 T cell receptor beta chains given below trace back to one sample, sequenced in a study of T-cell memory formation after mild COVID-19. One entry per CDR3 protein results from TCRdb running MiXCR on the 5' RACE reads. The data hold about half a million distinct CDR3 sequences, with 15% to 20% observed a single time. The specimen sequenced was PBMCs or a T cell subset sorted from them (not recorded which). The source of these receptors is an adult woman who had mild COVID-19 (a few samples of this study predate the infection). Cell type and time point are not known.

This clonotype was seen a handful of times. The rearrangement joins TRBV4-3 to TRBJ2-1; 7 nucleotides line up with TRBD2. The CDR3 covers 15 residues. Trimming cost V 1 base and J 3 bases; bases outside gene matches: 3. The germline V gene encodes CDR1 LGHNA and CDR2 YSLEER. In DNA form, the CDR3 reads TGCGCCAGCAGCCAAGGCGGGGGATTCTACAATGAGCAGTTCTTC. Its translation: CASSQGGGFYNEQFF.

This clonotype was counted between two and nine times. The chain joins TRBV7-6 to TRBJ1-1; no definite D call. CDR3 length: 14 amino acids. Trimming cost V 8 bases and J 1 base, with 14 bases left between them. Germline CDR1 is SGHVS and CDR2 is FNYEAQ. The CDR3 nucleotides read TGTGCCAGCGGCCCGGGTCCGGGGAACACTGAAGCTTTCTTT. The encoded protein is CASGPGPGNTEAFF.

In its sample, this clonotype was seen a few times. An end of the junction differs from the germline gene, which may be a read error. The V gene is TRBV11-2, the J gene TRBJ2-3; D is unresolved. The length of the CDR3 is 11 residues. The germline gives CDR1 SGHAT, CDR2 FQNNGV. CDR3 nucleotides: TGTGCCAGCAAAGATGCCTCGCCGCAGTGTTTT. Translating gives CASKDASPQCF.

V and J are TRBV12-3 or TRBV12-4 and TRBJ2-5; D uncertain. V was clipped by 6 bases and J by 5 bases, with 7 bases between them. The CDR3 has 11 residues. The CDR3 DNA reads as TGTGCCAGCAGGGATCTGGAGACCCAGTACTTC. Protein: CASRDLETQYF.

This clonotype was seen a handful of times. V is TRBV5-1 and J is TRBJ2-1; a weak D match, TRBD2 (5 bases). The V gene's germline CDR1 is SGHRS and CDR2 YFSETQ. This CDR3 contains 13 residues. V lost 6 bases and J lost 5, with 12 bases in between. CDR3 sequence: CASKRGSHNEQFF. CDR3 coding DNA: TGCGCCAGCAAGCGCGGGTCGCACAATGAGCAGTTCTTC.

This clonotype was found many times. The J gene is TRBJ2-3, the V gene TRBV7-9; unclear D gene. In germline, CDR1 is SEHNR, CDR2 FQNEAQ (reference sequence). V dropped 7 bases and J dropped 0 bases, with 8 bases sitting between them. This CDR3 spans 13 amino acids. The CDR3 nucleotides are TGTGCCAGCACCCGTCCTAGCACAGATACGCAGTATTTT. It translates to CASTRPSTDTQYF. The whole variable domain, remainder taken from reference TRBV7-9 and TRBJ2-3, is DTGVSQNPRHKITKRGQNVTFRCDPISEHNRLYWYRQTLGQGPEFLTYFQNEAQLEKSRLLSDRFSAERPKGSFSTLEIQRTEQGDSAMYLCASTRPSTDTQYFGPGTRLTVL.

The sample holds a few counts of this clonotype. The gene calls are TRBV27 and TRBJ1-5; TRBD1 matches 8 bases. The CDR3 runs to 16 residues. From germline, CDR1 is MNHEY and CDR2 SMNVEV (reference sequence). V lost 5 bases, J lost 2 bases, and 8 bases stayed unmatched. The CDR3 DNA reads TGTGCCAGCAGTCCCCTAGGACAGGGAGGCAATCAGCCCCAGCATTTT. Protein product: CASSPLGQGGNQPQHF.

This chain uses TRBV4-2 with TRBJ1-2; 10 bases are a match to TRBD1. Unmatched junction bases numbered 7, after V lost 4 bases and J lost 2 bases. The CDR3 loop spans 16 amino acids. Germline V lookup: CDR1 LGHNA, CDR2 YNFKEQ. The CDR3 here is CASSPDRGLRNYGYTF. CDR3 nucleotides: TGTGCCAGCAGCCCCGACAGGGGGCTTCGGAACTATGGCTACACCTTC.

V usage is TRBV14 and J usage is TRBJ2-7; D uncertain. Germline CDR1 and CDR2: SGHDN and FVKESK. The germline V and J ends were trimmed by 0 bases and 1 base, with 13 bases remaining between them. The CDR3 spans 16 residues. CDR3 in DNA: TGTGCCAGCAGCCAAGACCCATTCAGGTTATCCTACGAGCAGTACTTC. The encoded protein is CASSQDPFRLSYEQYF.

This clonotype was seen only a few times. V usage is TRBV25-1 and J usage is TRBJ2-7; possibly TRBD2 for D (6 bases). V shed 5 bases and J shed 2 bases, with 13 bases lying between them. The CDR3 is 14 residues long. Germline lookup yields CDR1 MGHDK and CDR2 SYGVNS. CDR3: CASSSAGGTYEQYF. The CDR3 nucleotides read TGTGCCAGCAGTTCCGCGGGCGGGACCTACGAGCAGTACTTC.

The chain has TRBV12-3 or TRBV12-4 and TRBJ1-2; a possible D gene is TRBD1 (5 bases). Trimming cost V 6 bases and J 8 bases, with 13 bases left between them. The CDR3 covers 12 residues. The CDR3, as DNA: TGTGCCAGCAGGGGGAGGGGTGGGGGCTACACCTTC. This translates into CASRGRGGGYTF.

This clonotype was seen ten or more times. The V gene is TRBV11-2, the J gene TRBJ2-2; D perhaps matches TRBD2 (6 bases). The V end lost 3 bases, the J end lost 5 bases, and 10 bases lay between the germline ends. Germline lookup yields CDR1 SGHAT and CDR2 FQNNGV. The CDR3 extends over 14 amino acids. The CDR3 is CASSLVGGTGELFF. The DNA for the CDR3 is TGTGCCAGCAGCTTGGTGGGGGGTACCGGGGAGCTGTTTTTT.

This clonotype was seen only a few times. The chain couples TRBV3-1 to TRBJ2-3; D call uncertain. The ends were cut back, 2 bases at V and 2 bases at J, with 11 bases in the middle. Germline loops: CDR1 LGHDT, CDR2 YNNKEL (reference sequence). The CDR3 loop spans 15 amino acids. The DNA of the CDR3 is TGTGCCAGCAGCCAACGCAAGCTTTACACAGATACGCAGTATTTT. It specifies CASSQRKLYTDTQYF.

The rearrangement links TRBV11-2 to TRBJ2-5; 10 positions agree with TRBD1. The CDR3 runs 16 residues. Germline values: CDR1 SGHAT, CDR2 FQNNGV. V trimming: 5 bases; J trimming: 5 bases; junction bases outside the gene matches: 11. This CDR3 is CASSRRGQGEFETQYF. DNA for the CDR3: TGTGCCAGCAGCCGGAGAGGACAGGGGGAATTTGAGACCCAGTACTTC.

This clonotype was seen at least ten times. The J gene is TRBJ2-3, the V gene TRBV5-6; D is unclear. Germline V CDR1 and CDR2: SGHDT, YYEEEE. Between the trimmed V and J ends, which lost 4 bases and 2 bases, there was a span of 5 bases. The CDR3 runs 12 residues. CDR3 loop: CASSRDTDTQYF. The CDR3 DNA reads TGTGCCAGCAGCCGTGACACAGATACGCAGTATTTT.

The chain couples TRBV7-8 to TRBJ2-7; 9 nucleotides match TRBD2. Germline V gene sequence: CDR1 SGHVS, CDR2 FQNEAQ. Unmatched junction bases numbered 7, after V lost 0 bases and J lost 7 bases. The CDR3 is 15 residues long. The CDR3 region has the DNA TGTGCCAGCAGCTTAGCGCTAGCGGGATTTGAAGAGCAGTACTTC. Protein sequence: CASSLALAGFEEQYF.

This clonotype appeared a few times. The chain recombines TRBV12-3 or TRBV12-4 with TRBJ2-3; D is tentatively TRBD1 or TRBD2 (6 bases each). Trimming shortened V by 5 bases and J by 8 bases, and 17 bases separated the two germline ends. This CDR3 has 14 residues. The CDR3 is CASSPSGAQGTQYF. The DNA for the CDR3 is TGTGCCAGCAGTCCCTCGGGGGCGCAAGGTACGCAGTATTTT.

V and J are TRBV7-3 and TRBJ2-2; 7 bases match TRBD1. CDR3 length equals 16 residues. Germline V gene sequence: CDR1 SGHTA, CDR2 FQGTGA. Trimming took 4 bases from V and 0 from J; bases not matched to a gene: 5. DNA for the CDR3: TGTGCCAGCAGCTATGCCGGGACAGCGAACACCGGGGAGCTGTTTTTT. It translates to CASSYAGTANTGELFF. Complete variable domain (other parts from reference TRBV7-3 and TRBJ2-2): GAGVSQTPSNKVTEKGKYVELRCDPISGHTALYWYRQSLGQGPEFLIYFQGTGAADDSGLPNDRFFAVRPEGSVSTLKIQRTERGDSAVYLCASSYAGTANTGELFFGEGSRLTVL.

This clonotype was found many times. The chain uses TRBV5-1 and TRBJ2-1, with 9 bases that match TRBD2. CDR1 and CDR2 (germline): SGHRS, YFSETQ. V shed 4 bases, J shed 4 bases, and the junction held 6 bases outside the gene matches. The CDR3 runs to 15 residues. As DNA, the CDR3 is TGCGCCAGCAGCCCGGGACTAGCCCAATACAATGAGCAGTTCTTC. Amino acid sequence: CASSPGLAQYNEQFF.

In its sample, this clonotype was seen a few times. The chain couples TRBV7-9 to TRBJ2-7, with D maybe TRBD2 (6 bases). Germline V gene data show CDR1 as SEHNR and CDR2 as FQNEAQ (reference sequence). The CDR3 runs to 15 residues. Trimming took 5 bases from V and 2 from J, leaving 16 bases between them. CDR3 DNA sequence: TGTGCCAGCAGCGCAGAGGCGGGACCGACCTACGAGCAGTACTTC. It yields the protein CASSAEAGPTYEQYF.

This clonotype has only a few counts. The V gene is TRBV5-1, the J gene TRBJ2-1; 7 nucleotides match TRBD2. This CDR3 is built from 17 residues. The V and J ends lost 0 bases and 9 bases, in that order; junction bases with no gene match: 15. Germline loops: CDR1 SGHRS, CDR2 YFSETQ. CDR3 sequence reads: CASSLDLRGGTMGEQFF. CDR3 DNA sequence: TGCGCCAGCAGCTTGGATCTTCGCGGGGGTACTATGGGTGAGCAGTTCTTC.

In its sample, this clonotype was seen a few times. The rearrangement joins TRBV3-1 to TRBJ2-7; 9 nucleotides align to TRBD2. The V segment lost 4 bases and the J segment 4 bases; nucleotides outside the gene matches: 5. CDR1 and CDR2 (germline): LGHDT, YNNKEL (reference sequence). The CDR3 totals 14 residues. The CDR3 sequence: CASSPGLASYEQYF. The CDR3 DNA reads TGTGCCAGCAGCCCGGGACTAGCATCGTACGAGCAGTACTTC.

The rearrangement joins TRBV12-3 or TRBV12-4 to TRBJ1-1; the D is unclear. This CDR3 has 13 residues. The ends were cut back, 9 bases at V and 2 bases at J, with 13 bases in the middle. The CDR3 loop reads CASERQTNTEAFF. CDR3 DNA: TGTGCCAGTGAAAGGCAGACAAACACTGAAGCTTTCTTT.

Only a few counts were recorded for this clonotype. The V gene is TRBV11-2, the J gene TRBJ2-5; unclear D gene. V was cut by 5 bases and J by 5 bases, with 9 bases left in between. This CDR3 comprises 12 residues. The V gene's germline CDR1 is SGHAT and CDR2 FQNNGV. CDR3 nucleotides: TGTGCCAGCAGCGTATTGTCGGAGACCCAGTACTTC. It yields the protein CASSVLSETQYF.

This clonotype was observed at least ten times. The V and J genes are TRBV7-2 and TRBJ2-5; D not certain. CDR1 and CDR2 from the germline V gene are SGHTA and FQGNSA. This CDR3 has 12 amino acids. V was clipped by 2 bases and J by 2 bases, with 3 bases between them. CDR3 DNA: TGTGCCAGCAGCTTAATGCAAGAGACCCAGTACTTC. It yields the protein CASSLMQETQYF.